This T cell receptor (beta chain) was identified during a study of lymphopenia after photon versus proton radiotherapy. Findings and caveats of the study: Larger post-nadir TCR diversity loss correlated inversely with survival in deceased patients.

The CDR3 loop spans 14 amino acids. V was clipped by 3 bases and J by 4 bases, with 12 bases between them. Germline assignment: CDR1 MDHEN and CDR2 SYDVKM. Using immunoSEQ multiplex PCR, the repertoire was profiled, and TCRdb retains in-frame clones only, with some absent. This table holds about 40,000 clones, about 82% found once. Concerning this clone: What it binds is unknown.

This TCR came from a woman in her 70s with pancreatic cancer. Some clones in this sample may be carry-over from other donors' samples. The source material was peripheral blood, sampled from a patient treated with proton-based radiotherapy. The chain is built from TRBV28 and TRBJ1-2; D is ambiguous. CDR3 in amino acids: CASSFLGGSYGYTF. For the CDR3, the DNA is TGTGCCAGCAGTTTCTTGGGAGGAAGCTATGGCTACACCTTC.